This record concerns one T cell receptor (beta chain) sequence. What it recognizes is unknown. This record belongs to a study of neoadjuvant anti-PD-1 for oral cavity cancer. Looking at the study overall: Patients mostly received three to four biweekly nivolumab doses at 3 mg/kg before surgery.

Profiling relied on immunoSEQ multiplex PCR, and the TCRdb table lists in-frame clones only, not all of them. The sample has about 13,000 clones; roughly 70% are singletons. Time point meaning: after neoadjuvant nivolumab, at surgical resection. Unmatched junction bases numbered 8, after V lost 2 bases and J lost 1 base. The germline CDR1 and CDR2 sequences are GTSNPN and SVGIG (reference sequence). The CDR3 is 17 amino acids. Regarding the study as a whole: After neoadjuvant nivolumab, PBMC T cell clonality was significantly higher in non-responders than responders.

The specimen comprised PBMCs, sampled after nivolumab (anti-PD-1) treatment. The chain couples TRBV30 to TRBJ2-1; TRBD2 matches 10 bases. The receptor was derived from a person between 35 and 79 years old with oral cavity squamous cell carcinoma. CDR3 DNA sequence: TGTGCCTGGAGTAGGTCAAGGACTAGCGGTTCCTACAATGAGCAGTTCTTC. It encodes CAWSRSRTSGSYNEQFF.